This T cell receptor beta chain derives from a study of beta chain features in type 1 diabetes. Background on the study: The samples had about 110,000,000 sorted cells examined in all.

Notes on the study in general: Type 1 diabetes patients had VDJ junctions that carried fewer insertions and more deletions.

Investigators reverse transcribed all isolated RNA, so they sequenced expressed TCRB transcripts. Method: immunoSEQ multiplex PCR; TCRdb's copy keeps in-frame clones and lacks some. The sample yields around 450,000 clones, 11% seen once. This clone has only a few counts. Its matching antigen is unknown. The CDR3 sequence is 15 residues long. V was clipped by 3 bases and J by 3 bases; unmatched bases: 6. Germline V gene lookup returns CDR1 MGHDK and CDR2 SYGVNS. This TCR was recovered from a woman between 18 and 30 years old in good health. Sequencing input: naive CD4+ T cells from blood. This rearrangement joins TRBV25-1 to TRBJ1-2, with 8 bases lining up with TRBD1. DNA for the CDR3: TGTGCCAGCAGTGATCGGACAGGGCCGTACTATGGCTACACCTTC. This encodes CASSDRTGPYYGYTF.